This TCR beta chain was sequenced for a study of blood T cell repertoires in COVID-19. Study-level background: Samples representing acute and convalescent COVID-19 were sourced from the United States, Italy and Spain. Nucleic acid was either cDNA or gDNA, and it came from T cells, B-cell-depleted T cells, or PBMCs.

Original analysis: Amplified reference gene primers provided the basis for estimating nucleated cell counts. The assay was immunoSEQ multiplex PCR, and TCRdb's table has in-frame clones only and misses some. That table supplies the V and J calls and clone size; D and trimming were determined from the DNA. The sample includes fewer than 300,000 clones, roughly 85% of them seen just once. The ends were cut back, 4 bases at V and 15 bases at J, with 19 bases in the middle. From germline, CDR1 is LGHDT and CDR2 YNNKEL (reference sequence). CDR3 size: 13 residues. The sample taken for sequencing was peripheral blood. V and J are TRBV3-1 (or the pseudogene TRBV3-2) and TRBJ2-1, with a weak D call TRBD2 (6 bases). This TCR came from a man aged 45-60 years with active or convalescent COVID-19. This CDR3 is CASSPYRDSSAFF. In nucleotides, the CDR3 is TGTGCCAGCAGCCCCTACCGGGACTCCTCCGCGTTCTTC.